A single sample is the source of the 11 T cell receptor beta chains below, sequenced in a study of response to subunit inactivated influenza vaccine. Each CDR3 protein gets one entry after TCRdb re-called the RT-PCR reads with MiXCR. In the table there are 550,000 to 600,000 distinct CDR3 sequences, around 11% of which are singletons. Source: PBMCs from blood, taken on the day of vaccination. The source of these receptors is a man in his fifties or sixties who received an inactivated influenza vaccine.

The rearrangement links TRBV19 to TRBJ1-1; 7 bases fit TRBD1. The V and J ends lost 7 bases and 4 bases, in that order; junction bases with no gene match: 6. CDR3 length: 13 amino acids. The germline CDR1 and CDR2 sequences are LNHDA and SQIVND (reference sequence). The CDR3 loop reads CASKKQGITEAFF. In nucleotides, the CDR3 is TGTGCCAGTAAAAAACAGGGGATCACTGAAGCTTTCTTT.

The genes are TRBV3-1 and TRBJ2-1; weak D call: TRBD1 (6 bases). This CDR3 spans 14 amino acids. Germline V CDR1 and CDR2: LGHDT, YNNKEL (reference sequence). V lost 1 base and J lost 9, with 13 bases in between. This CDR3 reads CASSQGGRTFEQFF. The CDR3 DNA follows: TGTGCCAGCAGCCAAGGGGGGCGGACTTTTGAGCAGTTCTTC.

This chain links TRBV15 with TRBJ2-7, with D uncertain. With 0 bases removed from V and 6 bases from J, the gap between germline ends came to 9 bases. The CDR3 consists of 13 residues. CDR1 and CDR2 from the germline V gene are LNHNV and YYDKDF (reference sequence). This CDR3 is CATSRDKLSEQYF. The CDR3 region has the DNA TGTGCCACCAGCAGAGACAAGCTGAGCGAGCAGTACTTC. Looking up the rest from reference TRBV15 and TRBJ2-7 gives the full variable domain: DAMVIQNPRYQVTQFGKPVTLSCSQTLNHNVMYWYQQKSSQAPKLLFHYYDKDFNNEADTPDNFQSRRPNTSFCFLDIRSPGLGDTAMYLCATSRDKLSEQYFGPGTRLTVT.

The chain couples TRBV12-3 or TRBV12-4 to TRBJ2-5; the match to TRBD2 covers 14 bases. J was trimmed by 8 bases and V by 7 bases; bases with no gene match: 3. The CDR3 totals 13 residues. DNA for the CDR3: TGTGCCAGCACCGGGACTAGCGGGAGAACCCAGTACTTC. This gives the protein CASTGTSGRTQYF.

This clonotype was detected only a few times. The chain joins TRBV2 to TRBJ1-5; D uncertain. The germline V gene has CDR1 SNHLY and CDR2 FYNNEI. This CDR3 contains 16 residues. V dropped 4 bases and J dropped 0 bases, with 13 bases sitting between them. The CDR3 nucleotides read TGTGCCAGCAGTGCCGGATATATATATAGCAATCAGCCCCAGCATTTT. Translated: CASSAGYIYSNQPQHF.

Concerning this clonotype: The junction departs from germline at one end; a sequencing error may be responsible. The rearrangement uses TRBV18 and TRBJ2-1; D uncertain. CDR3 length equals 13 residues. Looked up from germline, CDR1 is KGHSH and CDR2 is LQKENI. CDR3 protein: CASSPSRYSEQFF. The CDR3 DNA reads as TGTGCCAGCTCACCGTCAAGATACAGTGAGCAGTTCTTC.

This clonotype has just a few counts. V is TRBV15 and J is TRBJ2-1; the match to TRBD2 covers 7 bases. CDR3 length: 17 residues. With 0 bases clipped from V and 4 bases from J, the junction kept 9 bases outside the gene matches. CDR1 is LNHNV and CDR2 is YYDKDF in the germline V gene (reference sequence). CDR3 sequence (DNA): TGTGCCACCAGCAGAGATCCGGCGGGAGCTTTTTACAATGAGCAGTTCTTC. It codes for CATSRDPAGAFYNEQFF. The whole variable domain, remainder taken from reference TRBV15 and TRBJ2-1, is DAMVIQNPRYQVTQFGKPVTLSCSQTLNHNVMYWYQQKSSQAPKLLFHYYDKDFNNEADTPDNFQSRRPNTSFCFLDIRSPGLGDTAMYLCATSRDPAGAFYNEQFFGPGTRLTVL.

This clonotype occurred many times. This chain uses TRBV5-1 with TRBJ2-5, with 8 bases aligning to TRBD2. Germline-derived CDR1 and CDR2 are SGHRS and YFSETQ. There are 16 residues in the CDR3. The V and J ends lost 5 bases and 2 bases, in that order; junction bases with no gene match: 11. In nucleotides, the CDR3 is TGCGCCAGCAGGCCTACTCGAGCGGGAGTTCAAGAGACCCAGTACTTC. This translates into CASRPTRAGVQETQYF.

The J gene is TRBJ1-2, the V gene TRBV20-1; the D gene is possibly TRBD1 (6 bases). The CDR3 is 15 residues long. The V end lost 0 bases, the J end lost 4 bases, and 15 bases lay between the germline ends. Per the germline V gene, CDR1 is DFQATT and CDR2 is SNEGSKA (reference sequence). CDR3 protein: CSAREGTGRGYGYTF. CDR3 coding DNA: TGCAGTGCTAGAGAAGGTACAGGGAGGGGCTATGGCTACACCTTC.

V is TRBV3-1 and J is TRBJ2-7, with D possibly called TRBD1 or TRBD2 (5 bases each). V dropped 8 bases and J dropped 1 base, with 21 bases sitting between them. Germline V gene data show CDR1 as LGHDT and CDR2 as YNNKEL (reference sequence). The CDR3 spans 16 residues. The chain's CDR3 is CASSSGGQASSYEQYF. CDR3 bases: TGTGCCAGCTCCTCTGGGGGTCAAGCCTCTTCCTACGAGCAGTACTTC.

The chain has TRBV5-1 and TRBJ1-2; D is undetermined. There are 14 residues in the CDR3. The V and J ends lost 5 bases and 0 bases respectively, with 11 bases between them. Germline CDR1 SGHRS, CDR2 YFSETQ. CDR3 protein: CASRARLTNYGYTF. In DNA, the CDR3 is TGCGCCAGCAGGGCGCGACTTACTAACTATGGCTACACCTTC.